Each of the 10 T cell receptor beta chains below was sequenced from the same sample in a study of shared clonotypes between healthy human individuals. The protocol was immunoSEQ multiplex PCR, while the TCRdb copy is restricted to in-frame clones and leaves out a portion. The table shows some 2,500,000 clones, with 92% occurring only once. Sequencing was done on a sample of naive CD4+ T cells from PBMCs. Subset: CD45RA+ positively selected. The receptors were sampled from a man between 18 and 35 years old in good health. Some clones in this sample may be carry-over from other donors' samples.

This chain joins TRBV5-1 and TRBJ1-3, with 7 bases matching TRBD1. The length of the CDR3 is 15 residues. CDR1 SGHRS and CDR2 YFSETQ come from the germline V gene. V dropped 4 bases and J dropped 2; count of bases not matched to a gene: 6. The CDR3 spells CASSRTGVTGNTIYF. Here the CDR3 DNA reads TGCGCCAGCAGCCGTACAGGGGTGACTGGAAACACCATATATTTT.

Concerning this clone itself: Other DNA sequences in the sample encode the same CDR3. The chain recombines TRBV5-1 with TRBJ2-6, with D possibly matching TRBD2 (5 bases). The V end was cut by 4 bases, the J end by 0 bases, with 5 bases between. Germline CDR1 is SGHRS and CDR2 is YFSETQ. CDR3 length: 14 amino acids. DNA of the CDR3: TGCGCCAGCAGCCGGGACTCTGGGGCCAACGTCCTGACTTTC. Protein: CASSRDSGANVLTF.

The rearrangement joins TRBV15 to TRBJ2-3; TRBD2 might be the D (5 bases). In germline, CDR1 is LNHNV, CDR2 YYDKDF (reference sequence). This CDR3 has 16 amino acids. V was shortened by 0 bases and J by 3 bases, with 13 bases between the two germline ends. As DNA, the CDR3 is TGTGCCACCAGCAGAGATAAGGGATCGGGGACAGATACGCAGTATTTT. Translating gives CATSRDKGSGTDTQYF.

The chain links TRBV28 to TRBJ2-6, with TRBD1 matching 10 bases. The germline V gene encodes CDR1 MDHEN and CDR2 SYDVKM. V gave up 7 bases and J gave up 4 bases; unmatched junction bases: 13. The CDR3 consists of 18 residues. The CDR3 DNA follows: TGTGCCAGCACCCCGGGGACAGGGGCCAGGAGCGGGGCCAACGTCCTGACTTTC. Translation gives CASTPGTGARSGANVLTF.

The chain combines TRBV5-1 with TRBJ1-2, with a possible D match to TRBD1 (5 bases). The length of the CDR3 is 14 residues. Germline CDR1 reads SGHRS; CDR2 reads YFSETQ. Trimming stripped 4 bases from V and 4 bases from J, with 14 bases between. CDR3 sequence (DNA): TGCGCCAGCAGCCCCGAGAGGGGTGCCTATGGCTACACCTTC. The encoded protein is CASSPERGAYGYTF.

The chain uses TRBV4-2 and TRBJ2-3; D might be TRBD1 (6 bases). This CDR3 is 14 amino acids long. The germline V gene has CDR1 LGHNA and CDR2 YNFKEQ. Trimming stripped 3 bases from V and 6 bases from J, with 13 bases between. The CDR3 region is CASSHLHRADTQYF. Written as DNA, the CDR3 is TGTGCCAGCAGCCATCTTCACAGGGCGGATACGCAGTATTTT.

With respect to this clone: This same CDR3 is encoded by further DNA sequences in the sample. V is TRBV19 and J is TRBJ2-7; D is possibly TRBD2 (5 bases). Germline loops: CDR1 LNHDA, CDR2 SQIVND (reference sequence). Trimming cost V 1 base and J 7 bases, with 11 bases left between them. This CDR3 has 13 residues. DNA of the CDR3: TGTGCCAGTAGTATAGTCGGAGGCCGGGAGCAGTACTTC. Protein product: CASSIVGGREQYF. The full variable domain, with the rest looked up from reference TRBV19 and TRBJ2-7, is DGGITQSPKYLFRKEGQNVTLSCEQNLNHDAMYWYRQDPGQGLRLIYYSQIVNDFQKGDIAEGYSVSREKKESFPLTVTSAQKNPTAFYLCASSIVGGREQYFGPGTRLTVT.

The rearrangement links TRBV29-1 to TRBJ2-5, with D perhaps TRBD2 (5 bases). The DNA end favors TRBJ2-7, so the J call may be wrong. The germline V gene encodes CDR1 SQVTM and CDR2 ANQGSEA. CDR3 length equals 14 residues. The DNA for the CDR3 is TGCAGCGTTGGAAGGGTCGGACTGGCCTACGAGCAGTACTTC. It codes for CSVGRVGLAYEQYF.

J is TRBJ2-3 and V is TRBV7-9, with 8 bases lining up with TRBD2. The CDR3 extends over 16 amino acids. V lost 4 bases and J lost 4; bases outside the gene matches: 10. Germline V gives CDR1 SEHNR, CDR2 FQNEAQ (reference sequence). This chain's CDR3 is CASSSKPGLGADTQYF. CDR3 sequence (DNA): TGTGCCAGCAGCTCCAAACCGGGACTAGGTGCAGATACGCAGTATTTT. Variable domain in full (rest from reference TRBV7-9 and TRBJ2-3): DTGVSQNPRHKITKRGQNVTFRCDPISEHNRLYWYRQTLGQGPEFLTYFQNEAQLEKSRLLSDRFSAERPKGSFSTLEIQRTEQGDSAMYLCASSSKPGLGADTQYFGPGTRLTVL.

V is TRBV28 and J is TRBJ2-1; 8 nucleotides line up with TRBD1. The CDR3 consists of 17 residues. Trimming removed 6 bases from V and 2 bases from J; junction bases left unmatched: 12. Germline CDR1 MDHEN, CDR2 SYDVKM. CDR3 nucleotides: TGTGCCAGCAGCCAACCCCCGGGACAGGTGGCCTACAATGAGCAGTTCTTC. Translated, it gives CASSQPPGQVAYNEQFF.